The rows below give T cell receptor beta chains drawn from one sample of a study of blood T cell repertoires in COVID-19. The repertoire was sequenced with immunoSEQ multiplex PCR; TCRdb's copy has only in-frame clones and lacks some. Here the sample spans about 250,000 clones, about 79% being singletons. The sequencing input was peripheral blood. The receptor set was obtained from a man older than 75 with acute or convalescent COVID-19. Both conserved end residues are part of each CDR3. D genes are given only for firm matches. A row's size may be missing; if present it is once, few, many or a size class.

abundance | d_gene | j_gene | v_gene | CDR3aa | CDR3nt
. | TRBD1 | TRBJ2-5 | TRBV27 | CASSPTGGWGQETQYF | TGTGCCAGCAGTCCTACAGGGGGCTGGGGCCAAGAGACCCAGTACTTC
. | TRBD1 | TRBJ2-3 | TRBV5-1 | CASSSGTGEVAQYF | TGCGCCAGCTCGTCCGGGACAGGGGAGGTAGCGCAGTATTTT
. | TRBD2 | TRBJ2-1 | TRBV14 | CASSPQGLAGASFYNEQFF | TGTGCCAGCAGCCCTCAGGGACTAGCGGGGGCCTCGTTCTACAATGAGCAGTTCTTC
. | . | TRBJ2-1 | TRBV24-1 | CATSDSTPAGALEQFF | TGTGCCACCAGTGATTCAACTCCCGCGGGCGCCCTGGAGCAGTTCTTC
. | . | TRBJ1-1 | TRBV6-2/TRBV6-3 | CASSQENTEAFF | TGTGCCAGCAGTCAGGAGAACACTGAAGCTTTCTTT
. | . | TRBJ2-5 | TRBV5-4 | CASSLVGGTETQYF | TGTGCCAGCAGCTTGGTAGGAGGGACAGAGACCCAGTACTTC
. | . | TRBJ1-4 | TRBV18 | CASSPKEGMRKEKLFF | TGTGCCAGCTCACCAAAGGAGGGGATGAGGAAAGAAAAACTGTTTTTT
. | . | TRBJ2-1 | TRBV9 | CASSPRDPSYNEQFF | TGTGCCAGCAGCCCGCGGGACCCCTCTTACAATGAGCAGTTCTTC
. | TRBD1 | TRBJ1-2 | TRBV18 | CASSRQGGPSNYGYTF | TGTGCCAGCTCACGACAGGGGGGCCCTTCTAACTATGGCTACACCTTC
. | . | TRBJ2-2 | TRBV9 | CASSRDSFTGELFF | TGTGCCAGCAGCCGGGACTCCTTCACCGGGGAGCTGTTTTTT
. | . | TRBJ2-7 | TRBV2 | CASRRDLASYEQYF | TGTGCCAGCAGGCGGGACCTCGCATCCTACGAGCAGTACTTC
. | . | TRBJ2-7 | TRBV29-1 | CSVGDYEQYF | TGCAGCGTTGGCGACTACGAGCAGTACTTC
. | TRBD2 | TRBJ2-3 | TRBV5-4 | CASSNKLSGGYTDTQYF | TGTGCCAGCAGCAATAAACTTAGCGGGGGCTACACAGATACGCAGTATTTT
. | . | TRBJ1-5 | TRBV9 | CASSVDRYGNQPQHF | TGTGCCAGCAGCGTAGATCGGTATGGCAATCAGCCCCAGCATTTT
once | . | TRBJ1-1 | TRBV10-2 | CASSLQGWDEDTEAFF | TGCGCCAGCAGTCTTCAGGGGTGGGATGAGGACACTGAAGCTTTCTTT
. | . | TRBJ2-3 | TRBV9 | CASSVVPLTDTQYF | TGTGCCAGCAGCGTAGTCCCCCTTACAGATACGCAGTATTTT
few | . | TRBJ2-7 | TRBV5-1 | CASSPRARTAAYEQYF | TGCGCCAGCAGCCCGCGGGCCCGAACCGCCGCCTACGAGCAGTACTTC
. | . | TRBJ1-3 | TRBV6-5 | CASSYSQAGNTIYF | TGTGCCAGCAGTTACTCTCAGGCCGGAAACACCATATATTTT
. | . | TRBJ1-2 | TRBV5-6 | CASSLSQGGYGYTF | TGTGCCAGCAGCTTGAGTCAGGGAGGCTATGGCTACACCTTC
. | . | TRBJ2-7 | TRBV28 | CASSLEGAVDEQYF | TGTGCCAGCAGTTTAGAAGGGGCGGTCGACGAGCAGTACTTC
. | TRBD2 | TRBJ2-7 | TRBV19 | CASSPRTSQGGEQYF | TGTGCCAGTAGTCCACGGACTAGTCAGGGCGGCGAGCAGTACTTC
. | TRBD1 | TRBJ1-1 | TRBV3-1/TRBV3-2 | CASSRAGTVEFEAFF | TGTGCCAGCAGCCGCGCCGGGACAGTTGAGTTTGAAGCTTTCTTT
. | . | TRBJ2-3 | TRBV5-1 | CASSPVVAPGGTQYF | TGCGCCAGCAGCCCCGTGGTCGCGCCCGGGGGTACGCAGTATTTT
. | TRBD1 | TRBJ1-5 | TRBV28 | CASSRQGARQPQHF | TGTGCCAGCAGTCGACAGGGGGCAAGGCAGCCCCAGCATTTT
. | . | TRBJ2-4 | TRBV11-2 | CASSLTSKNIQYF | TGTGCCAGCAGCTTAACATCCAAAAACATTCAGTACTTC
. | . | TRBJ1-6 | TRBV4-1 | CASSQGGQKNSPLHF | TGCGCCAGCAGCCAAGGAGGACAGAAAAATTCACCCCTCCACTTT
few | . | TRBJ1-2 | TRBV27 | CASSPTVKLGYTF | TGTGCCAGCAGTCCTACAGTGAAGCTGGGCTACACCTTC
. | TRBD1 | TRBJ2-7 | TRBV20-1 | CSASRRDRGSLYEQYF | TGCAGTGCTAGTAGGCGGGACAGGGGTTCGCTCTACGAGCAGTACTTC
. | TRBD2 | TRBJ2-3 | TRBV5-1 | CASSRGLAGGFRTDTQYF | TGCGCCAGCAGCCGCGGGCTAGCGGGGGGATTCCGCACAGATACGCAGTATTTT